This note documents a single T cell receptor (beta chain) sequence. The data originate from a study of shared clonotypes between healthy human individuals. Study as a whole: Donors had three CD4 naive, three CD4 memory, two CD8 naive and one CD8 memory plate apiece.

The CDR3 length is 15 residues. Looked up from germline, CDR1 is SGHRS and CDR2 is YFSETQ. V was clipped by 4 bases and J by 1 base; unmatched bases: 5. In replicate PCRs of sorted subsets, approximately 190 ng DNA, tens of thousands of T cell genomes, was used. The repertoire was sequenced with immunoSEQ multiplex PCR; TCRdb's copy has only in-frame clones and lacks some. The table lists some 500,000 clones, roughly 95% of them singletons. Donors included only healthy HIV-negative adults lacking recent acute infections or vaccinations. This clonotype was sampled from a woman in her 30s in good health. Sample: naive CD4+ T cells sorted from blood. Subset reported: CD45RA+ positively selected. The chain employs TRBV5-1 and TRBJ2-7; TRBD2 matches at 10 bases. The CDR3 spells CASSVGTSESYEQYF. DNA for the CDR3: TGCGCCAGCAGCGTCGGGACTAGCGAGTCCTACGAGCAGTACTTC.